This T cell receptor (beta chain) was profiled in a study of T cell changes during pregnancy in multiple sclerosis. Trimming left V 1 base short and J 11 bases short, with 8 bases between. This CDR3 has 11 amino acids. CDR1 is SGHNT and CDR2 is YYREEE in the germline V gene (reference sequence). Repertoires were generated with immunoSEQ multiplex PCR, while TCRdb's copy carries only in-frame clones and drops some. The sample records 50,000 to 65,000 clones, 88% being singletons. The chain links TRBV5-4 to TRBJ2-3; TRBD1 might be the D (6 bases). The sequence was collected from a female donor with multiple sclerosis, enrolled in a pregnancy study. Specimen: peripheral blood, collected in the first trimester of pregnancy. CDR3 sequence: CASSLYREQYF. For the CDR3, the DNA is TGTGCCAGCAGCTTGTACAGGGAGCAGTATTTT.